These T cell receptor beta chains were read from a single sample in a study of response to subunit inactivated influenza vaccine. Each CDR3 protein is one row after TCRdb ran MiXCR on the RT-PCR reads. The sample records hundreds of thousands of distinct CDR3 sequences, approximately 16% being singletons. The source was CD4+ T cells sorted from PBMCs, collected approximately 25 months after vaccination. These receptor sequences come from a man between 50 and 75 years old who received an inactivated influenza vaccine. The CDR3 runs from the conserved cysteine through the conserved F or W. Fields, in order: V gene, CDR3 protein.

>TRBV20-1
CSARDLDRGPYEQYF
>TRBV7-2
CASSLLLRRQETQYF
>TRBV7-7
CASSLLASTEQFF
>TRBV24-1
CATRDGANYGYTF
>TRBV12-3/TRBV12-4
CASSLGARETQYF
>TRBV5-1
CASSVLQGSTGELFF
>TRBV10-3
CAISEFGSEQYF
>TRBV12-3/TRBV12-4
CASSPAQGDWEKLFF
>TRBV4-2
CASSQAGRGYEQYF
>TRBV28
CASQTGGETQYF
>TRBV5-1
CASSSGPAGEQYF
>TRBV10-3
CAISESMGSPPSEQFF
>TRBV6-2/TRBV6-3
CASSLGIHTQYF
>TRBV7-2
CASSLAIGSGTNEQFF
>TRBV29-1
CSVGYRTTGVSYNEQFF
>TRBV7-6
CASSPGGKYGEQYF
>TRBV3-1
CASSHARAFYNEQFF
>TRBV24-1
CATSDIGGEQYF
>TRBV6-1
CASKRAGGLDEQYF
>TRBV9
CASSVDGGTSTDTQYF
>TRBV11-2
CASSLALGSYNEQFF
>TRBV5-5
CASSPLPGKEDEQYF
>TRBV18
CASSPPAGETQYF
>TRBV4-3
CASSQGDQREGHYEQYF
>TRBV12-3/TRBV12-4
CASSADGGKDYEQFF
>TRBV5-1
CASSLAPGTEETQYF
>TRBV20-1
CSAREAGARAEAFF
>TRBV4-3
CASSHQPGLAGKRWNEQFF
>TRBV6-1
CASRTTGSSGNTIYF
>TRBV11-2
CASSLDLADEQYF
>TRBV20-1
CSASGLRLAVYQETQYF
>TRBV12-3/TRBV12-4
CASRTRDRGLFEQFF
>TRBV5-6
CASGRPDGSYEQYF
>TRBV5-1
CASSSLGGRTGELFF
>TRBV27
CASSSVLRGREKETQYF
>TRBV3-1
CASSTATAWTGELFF
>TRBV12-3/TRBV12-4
CASSLDSLQETQYF
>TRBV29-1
CSVGQGDQPQHF
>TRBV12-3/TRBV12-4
CASGKGPPGEQYF
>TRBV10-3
CAISESPSDTQYF
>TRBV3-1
CASSQEGTSLPTDTQYF
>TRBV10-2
CASSESRGAEYF
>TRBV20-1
CGPTGGLNTEAFF
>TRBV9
CASSVEGPLTDTQYF
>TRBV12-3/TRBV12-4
CASSFWTEETQYF
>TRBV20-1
CSANRVAGTDEQFF
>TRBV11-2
CATPGPGTNTGELFF
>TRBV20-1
CCARGAGRGPETQYF
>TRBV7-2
CASSSSGLAGKYEQYF
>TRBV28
CASRESGGQGSYEQYF
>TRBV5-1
CASSLMGQGNTGELFF
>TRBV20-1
CSAAGTGYSYEQYF
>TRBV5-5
CASSLVGGEGQPQHF
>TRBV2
CASTNDGDEQFF
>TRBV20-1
CSARVPRTGGTGELFF
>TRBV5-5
CASSLGTIETQYF
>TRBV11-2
CASSFIPGLATNTGELFF
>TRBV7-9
CASSRPGVGQETQYF
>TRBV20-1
CSAIPELSYEQYF
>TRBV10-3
CAISETGHSYEQYF